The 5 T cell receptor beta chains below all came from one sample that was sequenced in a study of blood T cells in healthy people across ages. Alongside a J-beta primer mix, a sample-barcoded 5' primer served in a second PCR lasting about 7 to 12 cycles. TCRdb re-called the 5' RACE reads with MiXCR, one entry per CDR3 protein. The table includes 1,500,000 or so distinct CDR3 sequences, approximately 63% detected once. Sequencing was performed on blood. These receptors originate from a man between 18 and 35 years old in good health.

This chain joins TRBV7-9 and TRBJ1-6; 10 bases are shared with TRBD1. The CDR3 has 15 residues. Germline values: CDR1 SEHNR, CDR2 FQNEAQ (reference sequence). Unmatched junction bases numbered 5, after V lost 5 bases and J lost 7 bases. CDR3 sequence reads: CASSPGQGGNSPLHF. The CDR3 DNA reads TGTGCCAGCAGCCCCGGACAGGGGGGAAATTCACCCCTCCACTTT.

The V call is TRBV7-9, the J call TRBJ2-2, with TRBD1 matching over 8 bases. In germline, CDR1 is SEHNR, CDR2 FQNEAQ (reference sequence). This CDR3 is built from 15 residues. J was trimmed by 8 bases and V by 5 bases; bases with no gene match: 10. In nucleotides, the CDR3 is TGTGCCAGCAGCCGTCTTCCGGACAGGGCGGGGGAGCTGTTTTTT. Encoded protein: CASSRLPDRAGELFF.

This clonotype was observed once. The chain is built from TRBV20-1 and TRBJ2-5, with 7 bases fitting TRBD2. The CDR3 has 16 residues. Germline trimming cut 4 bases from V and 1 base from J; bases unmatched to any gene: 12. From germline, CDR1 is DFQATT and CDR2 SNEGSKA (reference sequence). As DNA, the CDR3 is TGCAGTGCTATCGCGGGGCGCGGGGGAATCCAAGAGACCCAGTACTTC. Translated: CSAIAGRGGIQETQYF.

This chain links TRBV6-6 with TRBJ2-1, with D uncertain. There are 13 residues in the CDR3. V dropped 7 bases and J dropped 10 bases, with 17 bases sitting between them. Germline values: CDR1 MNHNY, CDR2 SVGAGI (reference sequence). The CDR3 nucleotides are TGTGCCAGCACCCTAGGATCGGATGGGGAGCAGTTCTTC. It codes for CASTLGSDGEQFF.

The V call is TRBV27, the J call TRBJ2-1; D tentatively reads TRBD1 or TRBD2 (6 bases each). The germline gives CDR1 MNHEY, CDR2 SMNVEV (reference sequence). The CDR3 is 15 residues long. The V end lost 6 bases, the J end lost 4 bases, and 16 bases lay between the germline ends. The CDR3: CASRGGRILYNEQFF. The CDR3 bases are TGTGCCAGCAGGGGGGGCAGAATCCTTTACAATGAGCAGTTCTTC.